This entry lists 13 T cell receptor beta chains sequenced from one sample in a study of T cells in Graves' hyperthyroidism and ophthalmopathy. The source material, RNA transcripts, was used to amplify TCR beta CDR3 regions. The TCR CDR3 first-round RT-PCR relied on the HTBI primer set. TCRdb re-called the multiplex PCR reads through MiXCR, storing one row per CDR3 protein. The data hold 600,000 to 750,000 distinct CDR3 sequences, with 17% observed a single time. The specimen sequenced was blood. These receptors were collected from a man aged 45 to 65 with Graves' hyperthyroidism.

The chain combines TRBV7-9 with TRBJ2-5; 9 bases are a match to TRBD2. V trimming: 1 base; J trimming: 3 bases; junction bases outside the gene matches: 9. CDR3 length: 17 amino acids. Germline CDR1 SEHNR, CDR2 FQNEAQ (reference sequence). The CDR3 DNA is TGTGCCAGCAGCTTAGAGCGGCTAGCGGGAACAAAAGAGACCCAGTACTTC. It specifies CASSLERLAGTKETQYF.

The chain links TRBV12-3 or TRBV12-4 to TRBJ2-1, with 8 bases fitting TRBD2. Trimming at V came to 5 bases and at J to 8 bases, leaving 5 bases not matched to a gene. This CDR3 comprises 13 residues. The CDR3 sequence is CASSQRERDEQFF. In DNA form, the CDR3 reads TGTGCCAGCAGTCAGCGGGAGAGGGATGAGCAGTTCTTC.

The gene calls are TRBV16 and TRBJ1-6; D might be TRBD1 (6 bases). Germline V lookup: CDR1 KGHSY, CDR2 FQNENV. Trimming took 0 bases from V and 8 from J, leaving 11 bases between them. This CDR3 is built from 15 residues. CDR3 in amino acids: CASSQSGRGDSPLHF. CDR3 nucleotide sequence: TGTGCCAGCAGCCAATCGGGCAGGGGAGATTCACCCCTCCACTTT.

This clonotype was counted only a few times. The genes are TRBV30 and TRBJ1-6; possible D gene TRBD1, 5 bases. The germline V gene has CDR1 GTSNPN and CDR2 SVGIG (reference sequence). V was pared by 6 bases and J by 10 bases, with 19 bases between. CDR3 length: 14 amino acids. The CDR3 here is CACPGRARGSPLHF. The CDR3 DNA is TGTGCCTGCCCCGGCCGGGCCCGGGGGTCACCCCTCCACTTT.

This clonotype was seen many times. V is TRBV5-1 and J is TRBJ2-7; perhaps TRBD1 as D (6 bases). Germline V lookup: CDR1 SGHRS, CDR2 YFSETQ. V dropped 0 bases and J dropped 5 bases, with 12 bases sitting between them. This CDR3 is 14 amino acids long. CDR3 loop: CASSLEQGLNEQYF. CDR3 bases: TGCGCCAGCAGCTTGGAACAGGGCCTCAACGAGCAGTACTTC.

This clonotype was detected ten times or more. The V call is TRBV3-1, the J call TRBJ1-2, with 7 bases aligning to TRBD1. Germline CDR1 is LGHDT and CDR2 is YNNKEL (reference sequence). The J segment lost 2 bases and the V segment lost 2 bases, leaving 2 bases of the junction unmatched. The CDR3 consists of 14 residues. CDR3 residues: CASSQTQGNYGYTF. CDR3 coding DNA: TGTGCCAGCAGCCAAACACAGGGGAACTATGGCTACACCTTC. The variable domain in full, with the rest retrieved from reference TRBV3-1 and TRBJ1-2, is DTAVSQTPKYLVTQMGNDKSIKCEQNLGHDTMYWYKQDSKKFLKIMFSYNNKELIINETVPNRFSPKSPDKAHLNLHINSLELGDSAVYFCASSQTQGNYGYTFGSGTRLTVV.

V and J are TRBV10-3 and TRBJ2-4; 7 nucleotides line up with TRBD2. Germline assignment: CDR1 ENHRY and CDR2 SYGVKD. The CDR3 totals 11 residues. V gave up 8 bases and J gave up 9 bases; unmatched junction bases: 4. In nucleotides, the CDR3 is TGTGCCATCGGGTCGGGGGGCATTCAGTACTTC. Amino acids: CAIGSGGIQYF.

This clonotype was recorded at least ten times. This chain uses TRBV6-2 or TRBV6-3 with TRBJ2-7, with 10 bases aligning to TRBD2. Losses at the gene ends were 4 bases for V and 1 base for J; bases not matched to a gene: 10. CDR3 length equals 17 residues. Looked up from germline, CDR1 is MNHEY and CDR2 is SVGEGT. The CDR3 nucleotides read TGTGCCAGCAGTTCGTTCCGACTAGCGGGTGCATCCTACGAGCAGTACTTC. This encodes CASSSFRLAGASYEQYF.

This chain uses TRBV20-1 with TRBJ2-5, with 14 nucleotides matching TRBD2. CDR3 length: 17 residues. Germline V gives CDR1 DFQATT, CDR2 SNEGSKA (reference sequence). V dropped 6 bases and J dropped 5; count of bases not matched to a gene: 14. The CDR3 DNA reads TGCAGTGCGAGACCGACTAGCGGGAGGGCGTTTGTGGAGACCCAGTACTTC. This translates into CSARPTSGRAFVETQYF.

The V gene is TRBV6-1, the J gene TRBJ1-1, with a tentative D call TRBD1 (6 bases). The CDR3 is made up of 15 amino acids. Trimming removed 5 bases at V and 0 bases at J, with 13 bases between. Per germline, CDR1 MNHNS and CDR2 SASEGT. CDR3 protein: CASSPRGGLNTEAFF. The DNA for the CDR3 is TGTGCCAGCAGTCCTCGAGGGGGGTTGAACACTGAAGCTTTCTTT.

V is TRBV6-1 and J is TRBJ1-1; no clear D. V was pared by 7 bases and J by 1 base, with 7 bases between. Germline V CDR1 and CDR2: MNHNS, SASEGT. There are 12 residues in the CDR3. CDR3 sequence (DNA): TGTGCCAGCACTAGGACGAACACTGAAGCTTTCTTT. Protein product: CASTRTNTEAFF.

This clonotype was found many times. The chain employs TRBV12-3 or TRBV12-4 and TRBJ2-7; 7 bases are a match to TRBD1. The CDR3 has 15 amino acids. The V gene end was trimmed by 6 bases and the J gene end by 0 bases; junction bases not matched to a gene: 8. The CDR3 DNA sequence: TGTGCCAGCAGCACCGGGACAGCGAGCTCCTACGAGCAGTACTTC. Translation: CASSTGTASSYEQYF.

As DNA, the CDR3 is TGTGCCAGCAGTTTCCCGGGACAGGTAGAGACCCAGTACTTC. Its translation is CASSFPGQVETQYF. The rearrangement links TRBV28 to TRBJ2-5; 8 bases map to TRBD1. Trimming removed 3 bases from V and 4 bases from J; junction bases left unmatched: 4. Germline-derived CDR1 and CDR2 are MDHEN and SYDVKM. The CDR3 sequence is 14 residues long. Full variable domain (missing parts from reference TRBV28 and TRBJ2-5): DVKVTQSSRYLVKRTGEKVFLECVQDMDHENMFWYRQDPGLGLRLIYFSYDVKMKEKGDIPEGYSVSREKKERFSLILESASTNQTSMYLCASSFPGQVETQYFGPGTRLLVL.